Below are 5 T cell receptor beta chains sequenced from a single sample in a study of blood T cells in healthy people across ages. Alongside a J-beta primer mix, a sample-barcoded 5' primer served in a second PCR lasting roughly 7 to 12 cycles. TCRdb re-called the 5' RACE reads with MiXCR, one entry per CDR3 protein. The repertoire holds 700,000 or so distinct CDR3 sequences, with around 38% as singletons. Source material: blood. The receptor source for this set is a man older than 75 in good health.

This clonotype was observed at least ten times. This chain joins TRBV29-1 and TRBJ2-3; 9 nucleotides agree with TRBD2. J lost 4 bases, V lost 5 bases, and 4 bases had no gene match. The length of the CDR3 is 13 residues. In germline, CDR1 is SQVTM, CDR2 ANQGSEA. The CDR3 sequence is CSVRAGGADTQYF. The DNA for the CDR3 is TGCAGCGTTCGAGCGGGAGGCGCAGATACGCAGTATTTT.

This clonotype appeared a few times. The chain has TRBV15 and TRBJ1-2, with D possibly TRBD1 on 6 matching bases. This CDR3 contains 15 residues. Per the germline V gene, CDR1 is LNHNV and CDR2 is YYDKDF (reference sequence). Trimming cost V 6 bases and J 7 bases, with 21 bases left between them. The chain's CDR3 is CATSEKRTGGFGYTF. The CDR3 DNA reads TGTGCCACCAGTGAGAAACGAACCGGGGGCTTTGGCTACACCTTC.

The chain carries TRBV29-1 and TRBJ1-1; D not certain. This CDR3 has 14 amino acids. CDR1 and CDR2 (germline): SQVTM, ANQGSEA. V lost 2 bases, J lost 2 bases, and 12 bases lay in between. CDR3 residues: CSVEKSGYNTEAFF. The DNA of the CDR3 is TGCAGCGTTGAAAAATCTGGTTATAACACTGAAGCTTTCTTT.

The sample holds a few counts of this clonotype. The V and J genes are TRBV28 and TRBJ2-1; D perhaps matches TRBD2 (6 bases). CDR3 length: 16 amino acids. CDR1 MDHEN and CDR2 SYDVKM come from the germline V gene. Trimming removed 6 bases from V and 0 bases from J, with 15 bases in between. As DNA, the CDR3 is TGTGCCAGCAGCACTGCGGGGCGGAGCTCCTACAATGAGCAGTTCTTC. Its protein product is CASSTAGRSSYNEQFF.

The rearrangement links TRBV19 to TRBJ1-5; unclear D gene. CDR1 and CDR2 (germline): LNHDA, SQIVND (reference sequence). Deletions cut 0 bases from V and 4 bases from J, with 4 bases between. The CDR3 contains 13 residues. CDR3 sequence: CASSIERNQPQHF. As DNA, the CDR3 is TGTGCCAGTAGTATAGAAAGAAATCAGCCCCAGCATTTT.